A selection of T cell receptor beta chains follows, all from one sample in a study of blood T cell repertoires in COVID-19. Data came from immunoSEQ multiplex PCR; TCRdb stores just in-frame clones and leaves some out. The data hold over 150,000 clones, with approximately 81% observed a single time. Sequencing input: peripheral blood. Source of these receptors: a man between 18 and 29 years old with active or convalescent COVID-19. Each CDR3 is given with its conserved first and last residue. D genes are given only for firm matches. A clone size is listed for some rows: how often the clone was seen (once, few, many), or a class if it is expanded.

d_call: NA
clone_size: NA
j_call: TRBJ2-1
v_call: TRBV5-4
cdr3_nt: TGTGCCAGCAGCTGGATAGGGGATAACGAGCAGTTCTTC
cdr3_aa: CASSWIGDNEQFF

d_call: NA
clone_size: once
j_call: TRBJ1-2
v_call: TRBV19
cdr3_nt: TGTGCCAGTAGTACAAGGGGGACCTCGGCCTTCTATGGCTACACCTTC
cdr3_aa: CASSTRGTSAFYGYTF

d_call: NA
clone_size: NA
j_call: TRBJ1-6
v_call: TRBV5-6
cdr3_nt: TGTGCCAGCAGCCCGCCCCCTAGGAGTAATTCACCCCTCCACTTT
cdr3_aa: CASSPPPRSNSPLHF

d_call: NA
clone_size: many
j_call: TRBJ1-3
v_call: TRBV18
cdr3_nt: TGTGCCAGCTCACCCTCGTCCTATATGGACACCATATATTTT
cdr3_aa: CASSPSSYMDTIYF

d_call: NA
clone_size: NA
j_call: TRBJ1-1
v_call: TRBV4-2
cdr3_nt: TGTGCCAGCAGCCAAGACAGGGCGGACACTGAAGCTTTCTTT
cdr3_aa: CASSQDRADTEAFF

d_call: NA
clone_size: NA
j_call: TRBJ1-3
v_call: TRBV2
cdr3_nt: TGTGCCAGCAGTGAAAACAGGGTGGCAGGAAACACCATATATTTT
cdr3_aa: CASSENRVAGNTIYF

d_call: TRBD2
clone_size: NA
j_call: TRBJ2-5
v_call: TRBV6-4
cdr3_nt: TGTGCCAGCAGTGAGGTAGCGGGGGACGACCAAGAGACCCAGTACTTC
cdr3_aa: CASSEVAGDDQETQYF

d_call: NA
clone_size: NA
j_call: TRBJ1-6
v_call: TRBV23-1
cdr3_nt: TGCGCCAGCAGTCAATCGAGACGGAGGGGAGATTTCTACTATAATTCACCCCTCCACTTT
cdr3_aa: CASSQSRRRGDFYYNSPLHF

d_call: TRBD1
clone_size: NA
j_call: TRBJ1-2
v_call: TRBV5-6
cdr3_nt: TGTGCCAGCAGCTTTGTGAGCAGGGGGCACTATGGCTACACCTTC
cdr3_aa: CASSFVSRGHYGYTF

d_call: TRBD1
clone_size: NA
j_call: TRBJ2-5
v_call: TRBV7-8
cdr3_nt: TGTGCCAGCAGCTTAGGACAGGGGGCAAACCAAGAGACCCAGTACTTC
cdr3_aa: CASSLGQGANQETQYF

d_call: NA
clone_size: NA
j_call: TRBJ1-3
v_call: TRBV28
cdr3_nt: TGTGCCAGCAGTTTGACAGGTGAAGCTGGAAACACCATATATTTT
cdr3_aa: CASSLTGEAGNTIYF

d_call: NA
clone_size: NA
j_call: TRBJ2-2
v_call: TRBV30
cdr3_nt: TGTGCCTGGAGAAGAGGGTACACCGGGGAGCTGTTTTTT
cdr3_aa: CAWRRGYTGELFF

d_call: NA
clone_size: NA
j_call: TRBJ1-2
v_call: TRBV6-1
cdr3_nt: TGTGCCAGCAGTGAAGGAGAGTACAAGGGAAGCTTTAAGGGGGTTAACACCTTC
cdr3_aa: CASSEGEYKGSFKGVNTF

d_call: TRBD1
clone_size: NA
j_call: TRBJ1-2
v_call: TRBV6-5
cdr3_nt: TGTGCCAGCGTAGGGGACAGGGAGTACTATGGCTACACCTTC
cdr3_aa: CASVGDREYYGYTF

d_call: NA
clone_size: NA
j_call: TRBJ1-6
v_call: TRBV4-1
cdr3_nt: TGCGCCAGCAGCCAATACGACAGCTCCTATAATTCACCCCTCCACTTT
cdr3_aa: CASSQYDSSYNSPLHF

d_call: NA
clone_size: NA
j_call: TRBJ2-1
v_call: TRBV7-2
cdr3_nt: TGTGCCAGCAGCTCGACTAGTTACAATGAGCAGTTCTTC
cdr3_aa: CASSSTSYNEQFF

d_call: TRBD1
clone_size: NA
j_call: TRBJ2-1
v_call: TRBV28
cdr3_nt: TGTGCCAGCAGAAGACAGGGGGCATACAATGAGCAGTTCTTC
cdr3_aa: CASRRQGAYNEQFF

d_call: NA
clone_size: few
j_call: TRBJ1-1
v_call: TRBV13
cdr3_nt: TGTGCCAGCAGCTCAAGGACAGACTCCATGAACACTGAAGCTTTCTTT
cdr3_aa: CASSSRTDSMNTEAFF

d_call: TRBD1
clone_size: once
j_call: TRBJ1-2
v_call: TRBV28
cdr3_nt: TGTGCCAGCAGTTTATACAGGGGGCTTGAAGGCTACACCTTC
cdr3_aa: CASSLYRGLEGYTF

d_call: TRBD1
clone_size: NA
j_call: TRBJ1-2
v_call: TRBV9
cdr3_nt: TGTGCCAGCAGCGAGGACAGGGTCCCTTATGGCTACACCTTC
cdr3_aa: CASSEDRVPYGYTF

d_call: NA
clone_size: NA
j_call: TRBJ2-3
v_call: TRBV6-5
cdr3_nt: TGTGCCAGCAGGGCTGGAGTCAGCACAGATACGCAGTATTTT
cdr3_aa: CASRAGVSTDTQYF